The rows below give T cell receptor beta chains drawn from one sample of a study of T cells after yellow fever vaccination. TCRdb fed the 5' RACE reads into MiXCR, producing one record per CDR3 protein. The repertoire includes hundreds of thousands of distinct CDR3 sequences, more than 9% of them detected once, and about 15% sits in the top ten. The starting material was PBMCs, obtained on the day of the yellow fever booster vaccination. Receptors were obtained from a man aged 30 to 45 who received the YFV17D yellow fever vaccine. Each CDR3 is given with its conserved first and last residue. D genes are given only for firm matches. Clone size is not always given. Where it is, it says once, few, many or a class for expanded clones.

TRBV20-1	TRBJ2-7	few	-	CSARRVSSYEQYF	TGCAGTGCTAGGAGGGTCAGCTCCTACGAGCAGTACTTC
TRBV5-4	TRBJ1-3	-	-	CASRNRASGNTIYF	TGTGCCAGCAGAAACAGGGCCTCTGGAAACACCATATATTTT
TRBV25-1	TRBJ1-4	-	-	CASRDGGSEKLFF	TGTGCCAGCAGGGACGGGGGGTCCGAAAAACTGTTTTTT
TRBV12-3/TRBV12-4	TRBJ2-4	few	TRBD2	CASSNSGAKNIQYF	TGTGCCAGCAGTAATAGCGGGGCCAAAAACATTCAGTACTTC
TRBV12-3/TRBV12-4	TRBJ2-5	-	TRBD2	CASSLRTSQTQYF	TGTGCCAGCAGTTTAAGGACTAGTCAGACCCAGTACTTC
TRBV20-1	TRBJ2-4	-	-	CSAPPLSAKNIQYF	TGCAGTGCTCCTCCCTTGTCGGCCAAAAACATTCAGTACTTC
TRBV12-3/TRBV12-4	TRBJ2-1	few	TRBD1	CASSFPRTGAENEQFF	TGTGCCAGCAGTTTTCCCCGGACAGGGGCGGAAAATGAGCAGTTCTTC
TRBV7-7	TRBJ2-5	-	-	CASSKTREETQYF	TGTGCCAGCAGCAAGACAAGAGAAGAGACCCAGTACTTC
TRBV7-2	TRBJ2-1	-	-	CASSLAAEDFRF	TGTGCCAGCAGCTTAGCTGCAGAGGATTTCCGTTTC
TRBV7-8	TRBJ1-2	few	-	CASSRISGGGYTF	TGTGCCAGCAGCCGTATATCGGGGGGAGGCTACACCTTC
TRBV5-1	TRBJ2-2	-	-	CASNGLTSTGELFF	TGCGCCAGCAACGGACTAACCTCCACCGGGGAGCTGTTTTTT
TRBV20-1	TRBJ2-1	-	-	CSAMLEIDEQFF	TGCAGTGCTATGCTAGAGATCGATGAGCAGTTCTTC
TRBV9	TRBJ2-3	-	TRBD2	CASSQRLAGNTDTQYF	TGTGCCAGCAGCCAACGACTAGCGGGAAACACAGATACGCAGTATTTT
TRBV5-6	TRBJ1-2	-	-	CASSPGGLNGYTF	TGTGCCAGCAGCCCCGGGGGGTTGAATGGCTACACCTTC
TRBV27	TRBJ1-4	-	-	CASSLSGQPRHEKLFF	TGTGCCAGCAGCCTTAGCGGACAACCGCGGCATGAAAAACTGTTTTTT
TRBV7-9	TRBJ2-7	-	TRBD2	CASSGEAGATYEQYF	TGTGCCAGCAGCGGCGAAGCGGGGGCGACCTACGAGCAGTACTTC
TRBV12-3/TRBV12-4	TRBJ2-1	once	-	CASRGIEHYNEQFF	TGTGCCAGCCGGGGTATAGAGCACTACAATGAGCAGTTCTTC
TRBV6-5	TRBJ2-1	few	-	CASSANGAEQFF	TGTGCCAGCAGCGCCAACGGGGCTGAGCAGTTCTTC
TRBV4-2	TRBJ2-7	few	TRBD1	CASSQERQGPYEQYF	TGTGCCAGCAGCCAAGAACGACAGGGGCCCTACGAGCAGTACTTC
TRBV7-2	TRBJ2-3	few	-	CASIRGSGNTDTQYF	TGTGCCAGCATTCGCGGAAGTGGGAACACAGATACGCAGTATTTT
TRBV7-9	TRBJ1-2	few	-	CASSLGYTNYGYTF	TGTGCCAGCAGCTTAGGTTACACCAACTATGGCTACACCTTC
TRBV20-1	TRBJ2-5	-	TRBD2	CSALAGLAQETQYF	TGCAGTGCTCTAGCGGGATTGGCTCAAGAGACCCAGTACTTC
TRBV6-2/TRBV6-3	TRBJ2-1	few	TRBD2	CASSKLAGALNEQFF	TGTGCCAGCAGTAAACTAGCGGGAGCTCTTAATGAGCAGTTCTTC
TRBV7-9	TRBJ2-5	-	TRBD1	CASSLLGTAPQETQYF	TGTGCCAGCAGCTTATTGGGGACAGCCCCTCAAGAGACCCAGTACTTC
TRBV20-1	TRBJ1-1	few	-	CSARVRPLMNTEAFF	TGCAGTGCTAGAGTAAGGCCCCTTATGAACACTGAAGCTTTCTTT
TRBV10-3	TRBJ2-5	few	TRBD1	CAIGLGQGRQETQYF	TGTGCCATCGGCCTAGGACAGGGGAGGCAAGAGACCCAGTACTTC
TRBV19	TRBJ1-5	-	-	CASHRGRDQPQHF	TGTGCCAGTCACCGGGGAAGGGATCAGCCCCAGCATTTT
TRBV7-3	TRBJ1-4	many	-	CASSPQGNGNEKLFF	TGTGCCAGCAGCCCCCAGGGTAACGGTAATGAAAAACTGTTTTTT
TRBV20-1	TRBJ1-4	-	-	CSASGTNEKLFF	TGCAGTGCTAGTGGCACTAATGAAAAACTGTTTTTT
TRBV12-3/TRBV12-4	TRBJ2-3	many	-	CASSLRGAGTDTQYF	TGTGCCAGCAGTTTACGGGGGGCTGGCACAGATACGCAGTATTTT
TRBV20-1	TRBJ2-3	-	TRBD2	CSAKTSGSFSFTDTQYF	TGCAGTGCTAAAACTAGCGGGAGCTTCTCCTTCACAGATACGCAGTATTTT
TRBV4-3	TRBJ2-2	few	-	CASSPDRSGELFF	TGCGCCAGCAGCCCGGACAGAAGCGGGGAGCTGTTTTTT
TRBV6-1	TRBJ1-2	many	-	CASSEGTRGIGGYTF	TGTGCCAGCAGTGAAGGGACACGGGGGATCGGTGGCTACACCTTC
TRBV4-2	TRBJ2-1	-	-	CASSQGLSAGDEQFF	TGTGCCAGCAGCCAAGGGTTAAGTGCCGGGGATGAGCAGTTCTTC
TRBV7-2	TRBJ2-7	-	-	CASSPRTHPHLYEQYF	TGTGCCAGCAGCCCTCGGACACACCCGCACCTCTACGAGCAGTACTTC
TRBV19	TRBJ2-3	-	-	CASSPWASELLTDTQYF	TGTGCCAGTAGCCCCTGGGCTAGCGAACTTCTCACAGATACGCAGTATTTT
TRBV5-1	TRBJ2-1	few	-	CASSPNELRGHNEQFF	TGCGCCAGCAGCCCCAACGAATTGAGGGGCCACAATGAGCAGTTCTTC
TRBV12-3/TRBV12-4	TRBJ1-6	few	-	CASSLGFNSPLHF	TGTGCCAGCAGTTTAGGATTTAATTCACCCCTCCACTTT
TRBV12-3/TRBV12-4	TRBJ1-2	-	-	CASSFTGPYGYTF	TGTGCCAGCAGTTTTACAGGCCCGTATGGCTACACCTTC
TRBV21-1	TRBJ2-1	few	-	CASSKAQTGSSYNEQFF	TGTGCCAGCAGCAAAGCCCAGACAGGGAGCTCCTACAATGAGCAGTTCTTC
TRBV6-1	TRBJ2-5	-	TRBD2	CASRAGLAETQYF	TGTGCCAGCAGGGCCGGACTAGCGGAGACCCAGTACTTC
TRBV11-2	TRBJ1-3	few	TRBD1	CASSLRGQGVGSGNTIYF	TGTGCCAGCAGCTTAAGGGGACAGGGGGTTGGGAGTGGAAACACCATATATTTT
TRBV6-5	TRBJ2-1	-	-	CASSPLGELGRNEQFF	TGTGCCAGCAGCCCCCTTGGAGAGTTGGGGAGGAATGAGCAGTTCTTC
TRBV18	TRBJ2-1	-	TRBD2	CASSPSSGNNEQFF	TGTGCCAGCTCACCATCTAGCGGCAACAATGAGCAGTTCTTC
TRBV5-1	TRBJ2-7	few	TRBD1	CASSLPGTGYEQYF	TGCGCCAGCAGCTTACCCGGGACAGGCTACGAGCAGTACTTC
TRBV7-6	TRBJ1-1	-	-	CASSQTGLGTEAFF	TGTGCCAGCAGCCAAACAGGGTTAGGGACTGAAGCTTTCTTT
TRBV24-1	TRBJ2-2	-	-	CATSDFLVAGELFF	TGTGCCACCAGTGATTTCCTAGTAGCCGGGGAGCTGTTTTTT
TRBV20-1	TRBJ2-1	-	TRBD2	CSVPQYSGRGSYNEQFF	TGCAGTGTCCCTCAGTATAGCGGGAGGGGGTCCTACAATGAGCAGTTCTTC
TRBV7-2	TRBJ2-7	-	TRBD1	CASSFGQGGWEQYF	TGTGCCAGCAGCTTTGGACAGGGTGGGTGGGAGCAGTACTTC
TRBV7-9	TRBJ1-4	-	-	CASSLAGATNEKLFF	TGTGCCAGCAGCTTGGCGGGCGCAACTAATGAAAAACTGTTTTTT
TRBV29-1	TRBJ1-4	few	-	CSVEDGAEKLFF	TGCAGCGTTGAAGATGGGGCGGAAAAACTGTTTTTT
TRBV29-1	TRBJ2-3	few	-	CSAEQDTQYF	TGCAGCGCAGAGCAGGATACGCAGTATTTT
TRBV2	TRBJ2-2	-	-	CASKGEPENTGELFF	TGTGCCAGCAAGGGGGAGCCAGAGAACACCGGGGAGCTGTTTTTT
TRBV3-1	TRBJ2-7	-	-	CASSRGPAYEQYF	TGTGCCAGCAGCAGGGGACCAGCCTACGAGCAGTACTTC